This T cell receptor beta chain emerged from a study of radiotherapy plus CTLA-4 blockade in lung cancer. Overall study context: Objective responses were documented in around 18% of patients, with disease control in approximately 31%. Study observations and caveats: With interferon-beta, early dynamics of blood T cell clones were reported to best predict response. After treatment with radiotherapy plus ipilimumab, TCR clones that came from the tumor expanded in blood.

Some clones are missing from TCRdb's copy, which holds only in-frame ones; the method was immunoSEQ multiplex PCR. The sample shows some 60,000 clones, about three quarters of them seen only once. The CDR3 sequence is 15 residues long. Trimming pared 0 bases from V and 5 bases from J, leaving 13 bases between. The V gene's germline CDR1 is MNHNY and CDR2 SVGAGI (reference sequence). A word on this clone: As yet, its antigen is unknown.

V gene TRBV6-6 combines with J gene TRBJ1-2; a weak D match, TRBD1 (5 bases). Specimen: peripheral blood, collected from a patient treated with radiotherapy plus ipilimumab. This clonotype originated in a human donor with non-small cell lung cancer who had a partial response to radiotherapy plus ipilimumab. CDR3 bases: TGTGCCAGCAGTTACTCACAGGACATTCTATATGGCTACACCTTC. Its protein is CASSYSQDILYGYTF.